The entry that follows covers one T cell receptor (beta chain) sequence. The sample originates from a study of blood T cell repertoires in COVID-19. As for the study in general: The United States, Italy and Spain provided the acute and convalescent COVID-19 samples. From T cells, B-cell-depleted T cells, or PBMCs came the material, which was cDNA or gDNA.

Participants were aged 18 to 89 years, lived in 20 to 25 US areas, and enrolled virtually. In the source study's methods: Amplified reference gene primers provided the basis for estimating nucleated cell counts. Clones were read by immunoSEQ multiplex PCR, and TCRdb kept only the in-frame ones, dropping some. Clone size and the V and J calls come from that table; the DNA yielded D and trimming. There are 250,000 or so clones in the sample; 80% to 90% occur only once, and roughly 4.3% lies in the top ten. The CDR3 runs 16 residues. V dropped 5 bases and J dropped 3; count of bases not matched to a gene: 11. Germline values: CDR1 MDHEN, CDR2 SYDVKM.

This chain joins TRBV28 and TRBJ2-7; 9 bases are shared with TRBD2. Sequenced input: PBMCs or T cells enriched from blood (not recorded which). The receptor comes from a woman in her 30s with acute COVID-19. Here the CDR3 DNA reads TGTGCCAGCAGTCCCGGAGCGGGAGGCCCCTACTACGAGCAGTACTTC. Its translation is CASSPGAGGPYYEQYF.